These T cell receptor beta chains were read from a single sample in a study of human T cells and chemical hapten exposure. In TCRdb, the RACE reads were re-called with MiXCR into one record per CDR3 protein. The sample lists about 82,000 distinct CDR3 sequences, roughly 8.6% occurring once. Source material: whole blood. The receptors were sampled from a male donor in good health. Some clones in this sample may be carry-over from other donors' samples. Each CDR3 is given with its conserved first and last residue. The D gene is left open where the match is weak. Expanded clones are given a class, and other clones once, few, many or no size at all.

J: TRBJ2-4; D: -; size: many; V: TRBV6-2/TRBV6-3; DNA: TGTGCCAGCACCCCCGGCAACTCCGGGGACAAAAACATTCAGTACTTC; CDR3: CASTPGNSGDKNIQYF
J: TRBJ2-3; D: TRBD2; size: few; V: TRBV10-3; DNA: TGTGCCATTCAGCGGGAGGAGTCGCGCACAGATACGCAGTATTTT; CDR3: CAIQREESRTDTQYF
J: TRBJ2-7; D: -; size: many; V: TRBV5-6; DNA: TGTGCCAGCAGCTTGGTCGGACAGAGGTACTACGAGCAGTACTTC; CDR3: CASSLVGQRYYEQYF
J: TRBJ2-2; D: TRBD2; size: -; V: TRBV20-1; DNA: TGCAGTGCTACCAACCCCTCCGTTAGGAAGCGGGGGAACACCGGGGAGCTGTTTTTT; CDR3: CSATNPSVRKRGNTGELFF
J: TRBJ2-7; D: -; size: many; V: TRBV29-1; DNA: TGCAGCGTTGAAGGTGACGGGGGCTACGAGCAGTACTTC; CDR3: CSVEGDGGYEQYF
J: TRBJ2-3; D: TRBD2; size: few; V: TRBV12-3/TRBV12-4; DNA: TGTGCCAGCAATAGCGGGGGGGCCACAGATACGCAGTATTTT; CDR3: CASNSGGATDTQYF
J: TRBJ2-3; D: TRBD1; size: -; V: TRBV7-8; DNA: TGTGCCAGCAAGGGACAGGGGTTTGCAGATACGCAGTATTTT; CDR3: CASKGQGFADTQYF
J: TRBJ1-5; D: -; size: -; V: TRBV29-1; DNA: TGCAGCGTCCAGGACACGAATCAGCCCCAGCATTTT; CDR3: CSVQDTNQPQHF
J: TRBJ2-2; D: TRBD1; size: few; V: TRBV7-8; DNA: TGTGCCAGCAGTCACAGGGGTACGAACACCGGGGAGCTGTTTTTT; CDR3: CASSHRGTNTGELFF
J: TRBJ2-5; D: TRBD2; size: -; V: TRBV5-1; DNA: TGCGCCAGCAGCCATACTAGACTAGCTGGAGAGACCCAGTACTTC; CDR3: CASSHTRLAGETQYF
J: TRBJ1-2; D: -; size: many; V: TRBV7-8; DNA: TGTGCCAGCAGAATTACAGGAGGAGTTGGCTACACCTTC; CDR3: CASRITGGVGYTF
J: TRBJ1-4; D: -; size: many; V: TRBV7-6; DNA: TGTGCCAGCAGCTTAATGCCCCCTGAAAAACTGTTTTTT; CDR3: CASSLMPPEKLFF
J: TRBJ2-7; D: -; size: -; V: TRBV5-6; DNA: TGTGCCAGCAGCTTGGCTCGGTCCTACGAGCAGTACTTC; CDR3: CASSLARSYEQYF
J: TRBJ2-1; D: TRBD1; size: -; V: TRBV24-1; DNA: TGTGCCACCAATGGGACAGGGGGCGGCTCTGAGCAGTTCTTC; CDR3: CATNGTGGGSEQFF
J: TRBJ1-2; D: -; size: -; V: TRBV7-2; DNA: TGTGCCAGCAGCCCCCGGTTTGGGGTTTACTATGGCTACACCTTC; CDR3: CASSPRFGVYYGYTF
J: TRBJ2-3; D: TRBD1; size: -; V: TRBV10-3; DNA: TGTGCCATCTTGGGACAGGGTTTGCCAGATACGCAGTATTTT; CDR3: CAILGQGLPDTQYF
J: TRBJ1-4; D: -; size: -; V: TRBV12-3/TRBV12-4; DNA: TGTGCCAGCAGTTTAAGCCTGGCTAAACTGTTTTTT; CDR3: CASSLSLAKLFF
J: TRBJ2-2; D: -; size: few; V: TRBV5-4; DNA: TGTGCCAGCAGCTTGGTTCCTGGGGAGCTGTTTTTT; CDR3: CASSLVPGELFF
J: TRBJ2-7; D: TRBD1; size: many; V: TRBV7-2; DNA: TGTGCCAGCAGCCCCCGGACAGGGAGCTCCTACGAGCAGTACTTC; CDR3: CASSPRTGSSYEQYF
J: TRBJ2-5; D: -; size: -; V: TRBV9; DNA: TGTGCCAGCAGCGTAGTGGGGGGGCTCCCAACACAAGAGACCCAGTACTTC; CDR3: CASSVVGGLPTQETQYF
J: TRBJ2-3; D: -; size: -; V: TRBV20-1; DNA: TGCAGTGCTAGTTATTCGCGGGACCGCACAGATACGCAGTATTTT; CDR3: CSASYSRDRTDTQYF
J: TRBJ2-1; D: TRBD1; size: few; V: TRBV5-6; DNA: TGTGCCAGCAGCGGACAGGAAGATGAGCAGTTCTTC; CDR3: CASSGQEDEQFF
J: TRBJ2-4; D: TRBD2; size: -; V: TRBV20-1; DNA: TGCAGTGCGCCGACTAGCGGGAGGGACATTCAGTACTTC; CDR3: CSAPTSGRDIQYF
J: TRBJ2-4; D: -; size: few; V: TRBV7-9; DNA: TGTGCCAGCAGCAGCGCAAGGGGTAACCTAGCCAAAAACATTCAGTACTTC; CDR3: CASSSARGNLAKNIQYF
J: TRBJ1-1; D: -; size: few; V: TRBV7-9; DNA: TGTGCCAGCAGCTTAACGGCAGGGAGGGTTGAAGCTTTCTTT; CDR3: CASSLTAGRVEAFF
J: TRBJ2-7; D: -; size: few; V: TRBV5-1; DNA: TGCGCCAGCAGCGCCGACCCCTACGAGCAGTACTTC; CDR3: CASSADPYEQYF
J: TRBJ2-5; D: TRBD1; size: few; V: TRBV5-4; DNA: TGTGCCAGCAGCTTGGGAGAGGGGGCCCAAGAGACCCAGTACTTC; CDR3: CASSLGEGAQETQYF
J: TRBJ1-1; D: -; size: few; V: TRBV7-9; DNA: TGTGCCAGCAGACAACTGTCTGGGAACACTGAAGCTTTCTTT; CDR3: CASRQLSGNTEAFF
J: TRBJ2-5; D: -; size: -; V: TRBV5-1; DNA: TGCGCCAGCAGCTTGGCACTAGAGCGCTCCATGGCCCAGTACTTC; CDR3: CASSLALERSMAQYF
J: TRBJ2-1; D: TRBD2; size: -; V: TRBV5-1; DNA: TGCGCCAGCAGCCTCAATAGCGGGAGGAGGTACAATGAGCAGTTCTTC; CDR3: CASSLNSGRRYNEQFF
J: TRBJ2-6; D: -; size: few; V: TRBV29-1; DNA: TGCAGCGTTGTATTGTTTCTGGTCTCTGGGGCCAACGTCCTGACTTTC; CDR3: CSVVLFLVSGANVLTF
J: TRBJ2-5; D: -; size: many; V: TRBV25-1; DNA: TGTGCCAGCAGTGAGGTGGGCCAAGAGACCCAGTACTTC; CDR3: CASSEVGQETQYF
J: TRBJ1-2; D: -; size: few; V: TRBV6-1; DNA: TGTGCCAGCAATAGACAGAACTATGGCTACACCTTC; CDR3: CASNRQNYGYTF
J: TRBJ2-7; D: -; size: few; V: TRBV10-3; DNA: TGTGCCATCAGTGGGACCGACTACGAGCAGTACTTC; CDR3: CAISGTDYEQYF
J: TRBJ1-5; D: -; size: -; V: TRBV19; DNA: TGTGCCAGTAGTATTGGGTACCAGCCCCAGCATTTT; CDR3: CASSIGYQPQHF
J: TRBJ2-5; D: -; size: few; V: TRBV12-3/TRBV12-4; DNA: TGTGCCAGCAGTTTAATAATCCAAGAGACCCAGTACTTC; CDR3: CASSLIIQETQYF
J: TRBJ1-2; D: TRBD1; size: -; V: TRBV29-1; DNA: TGCAGCGCCTTGACAACAGGGGGCGCTGGCTACACCTTC; CDR3: CSALTTGGAGYTF
J: TRBJ2-7; D: TRBD1; size: -; V: TRBV7-9; DNA: TGTGCCAGCAGCCCAGGGACAGCGGAGCAGTACTTC; CDR3: CASSPGTAEQYF
J: TRBJ2-7; D: TRBD1; size: -; V: TRBV20-1; DNA: TGCAGTGCTAGAGATCCTAGGACAGGGGACTTACACGAGCAGTACTTC; CDR3: CSARDPRTGDLHEQYF
J: TRBJ1-1; D: TRBD1; size: -; V: TRBV6-2/TRBV6-3; DNA: TGTGCCAGCAGTTGGACAGGGGGCGGGCGGGGTTCGGCTGAAGCTTTCTTT; CDR3: CASSWTGGGRGSAEAFF
J: TRBJ1-6; D: -; size: few; V: TRBV6-1; DNA: TGTGCCAGCAGTGAAGGGACCTCTTATTGGGATTCACCCCTCCACTTT; CDR3: CASSEGTSYWDSPLHF
J: TRBJ2-1; D: -; size: -; V: TRBV12-3/TRBV12-4; DNA: TGTGCCAGCAGTATAACACTACAGGGCACGGAGCAGTTCTTC; CDR3: CASSITLQGTEQFF
J: TRBJ1-6; D: -; size: -; V: TRBV12-3/TRBV12-4; DNA: TGTGCCAGCAGTCCAAGACAGGCCCGAAATTCACCCCTCCACTTT; CDR3: CASSPRQARNSPLHF
J: TRBJ1-5; D: -; size: -; V: TRBV20-1; DNA: TGCAGTGCTAGAGACCCGCAGGGGTTGAGCAATCAGCCCCAGCATTTT; CDR3: CSARDPQGLSNQPQHF
J: TRBJ2-7; D: -; size: -; V: TRBV10-3; DNA: TGTGCCATCAGTGAGTCGACCTACGAGCAGTACTTC; CDR3: CAISESTYEQYF
J: TRBJ1-5; D: -; size: few; V: TRBV12-3/TRBV12-4; DNA: TGTGCCTCAGGGGACAATCAGCCCCAGCATTTT; CDR3: CASGDNQPQHF
J: TRBJ2-7; D: -; size: many; V: TRBV2; DNA: TGTGCCAGCAGTGGCTACGAGCAGTACTTC; CDR3: CASSGYEQYF
J: TRBJ2-7; D: -; size: many; V: TRBV25-1; DNA: TGTGCCAGCAGTTACTTACAGGGCGTCGAGCAGTACTTC; CDR3: CASSYLQGVEQYF
J: TRBJ1-5; D: TRBD1; size: -; V: TRBV15; DNA: TGTGCCTCGGGGAGGGGGCTGGGTCAGCCCCAGCATTTT; CDR3: CASGRGLGQPQHF
J: TRBJ1-1; D: -; size: few; V: TRBV6-5; DNA: TGTGCCAGCAGTAGAGGGGGAGCGGGCACTGAAGCTTTCTTT; CDR3: CASSRGGAGTEAFF